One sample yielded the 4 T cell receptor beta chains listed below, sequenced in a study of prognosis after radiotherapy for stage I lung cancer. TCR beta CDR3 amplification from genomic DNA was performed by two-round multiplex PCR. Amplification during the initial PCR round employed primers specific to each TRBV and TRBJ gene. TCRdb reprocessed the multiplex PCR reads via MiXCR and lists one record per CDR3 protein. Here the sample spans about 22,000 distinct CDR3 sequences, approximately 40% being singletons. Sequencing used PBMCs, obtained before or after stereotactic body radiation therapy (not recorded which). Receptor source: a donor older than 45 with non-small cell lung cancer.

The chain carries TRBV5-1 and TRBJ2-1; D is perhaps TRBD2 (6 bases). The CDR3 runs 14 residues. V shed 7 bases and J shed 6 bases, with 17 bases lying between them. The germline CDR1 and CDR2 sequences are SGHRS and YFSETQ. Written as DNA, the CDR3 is TGCGCCAGCCGCCTGGAACGGGGGACCAATGAGCAGTTCTTC. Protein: CASRLERGTNEQFF.

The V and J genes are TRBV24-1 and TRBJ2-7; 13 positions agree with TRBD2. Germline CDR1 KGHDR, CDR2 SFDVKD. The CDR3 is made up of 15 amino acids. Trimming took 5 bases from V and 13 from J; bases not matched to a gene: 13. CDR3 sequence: CATSGTSGGSYERYF. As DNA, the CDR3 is TGTGCCACCAGTGGGACTAGCGGGGGATCCTACGAGCGTTACTTC.

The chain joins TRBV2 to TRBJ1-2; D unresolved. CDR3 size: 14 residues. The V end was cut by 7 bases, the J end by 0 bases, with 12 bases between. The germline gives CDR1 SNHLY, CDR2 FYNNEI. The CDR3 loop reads CASTVGGANYGYTF. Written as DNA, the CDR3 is TGTGCCAGCACCGTCGGCGGAGCTAACTATGGCTACACCTTC.

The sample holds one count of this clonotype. The CDR3 DNA reads as TGTGCCAGCAGCTTAGAGGGCAGGGGGCGTTTGGAGACCCAGTACTTC. It codes for CASSLEGRGRLETQYF. The chain uses TRBV7-9 and TRBJ2-5; 8 bases line up with TRBD1. The germline CDR1 and CDR2 sequences are SEHNR and FQNEAQ (reference sequence). CDR3 size: 16 residues. V lost 1 base to trimming and J lost 5 bases; unmatched junction nucleotides: 9.